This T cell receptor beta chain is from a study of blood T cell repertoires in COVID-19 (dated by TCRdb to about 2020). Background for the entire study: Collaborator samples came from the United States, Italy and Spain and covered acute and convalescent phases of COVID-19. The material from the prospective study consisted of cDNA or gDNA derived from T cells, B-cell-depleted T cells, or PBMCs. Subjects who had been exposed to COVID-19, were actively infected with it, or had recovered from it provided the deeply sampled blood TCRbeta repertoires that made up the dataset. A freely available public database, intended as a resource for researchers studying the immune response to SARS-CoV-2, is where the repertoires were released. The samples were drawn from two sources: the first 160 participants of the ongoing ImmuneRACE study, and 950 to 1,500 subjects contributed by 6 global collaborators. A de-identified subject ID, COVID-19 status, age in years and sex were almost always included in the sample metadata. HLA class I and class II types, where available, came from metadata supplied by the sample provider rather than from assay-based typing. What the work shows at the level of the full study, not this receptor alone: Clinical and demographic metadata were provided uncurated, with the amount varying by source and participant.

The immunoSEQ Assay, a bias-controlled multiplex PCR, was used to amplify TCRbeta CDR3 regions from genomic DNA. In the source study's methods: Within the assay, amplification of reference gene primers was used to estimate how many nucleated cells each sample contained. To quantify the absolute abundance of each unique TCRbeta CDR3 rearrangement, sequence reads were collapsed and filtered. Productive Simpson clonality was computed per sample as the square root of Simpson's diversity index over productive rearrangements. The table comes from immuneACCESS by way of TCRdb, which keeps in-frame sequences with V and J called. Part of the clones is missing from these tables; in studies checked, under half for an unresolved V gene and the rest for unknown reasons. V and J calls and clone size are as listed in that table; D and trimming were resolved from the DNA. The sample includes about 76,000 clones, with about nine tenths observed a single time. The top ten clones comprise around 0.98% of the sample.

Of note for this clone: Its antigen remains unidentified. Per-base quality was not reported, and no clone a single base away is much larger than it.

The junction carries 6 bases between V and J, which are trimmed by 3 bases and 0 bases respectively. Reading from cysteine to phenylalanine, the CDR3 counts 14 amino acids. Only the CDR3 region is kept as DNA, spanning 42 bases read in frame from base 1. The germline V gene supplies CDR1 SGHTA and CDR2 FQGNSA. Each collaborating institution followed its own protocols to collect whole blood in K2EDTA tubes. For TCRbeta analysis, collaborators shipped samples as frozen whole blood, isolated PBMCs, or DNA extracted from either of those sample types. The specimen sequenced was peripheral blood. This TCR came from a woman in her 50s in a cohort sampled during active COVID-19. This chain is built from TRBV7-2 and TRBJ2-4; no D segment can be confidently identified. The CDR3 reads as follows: CASSLLLAKNIQYF. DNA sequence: TGTGCCAGCAGCTTGTTATTAGCCAAAAACATTCAGTACTTC.